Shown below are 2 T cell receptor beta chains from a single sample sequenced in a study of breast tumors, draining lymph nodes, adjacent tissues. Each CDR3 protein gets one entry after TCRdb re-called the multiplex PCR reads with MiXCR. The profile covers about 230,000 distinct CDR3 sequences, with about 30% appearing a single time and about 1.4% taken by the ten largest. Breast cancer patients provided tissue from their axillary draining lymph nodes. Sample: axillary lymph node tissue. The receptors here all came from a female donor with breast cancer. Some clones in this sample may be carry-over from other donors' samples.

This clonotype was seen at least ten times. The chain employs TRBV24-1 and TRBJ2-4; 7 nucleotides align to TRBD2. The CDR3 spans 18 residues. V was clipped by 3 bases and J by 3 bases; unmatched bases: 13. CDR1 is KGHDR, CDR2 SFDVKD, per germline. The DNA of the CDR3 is TGTGCCACCAGTGATGGAGGGATGGGGGGGGATCGCAAAAACATTCAGTACTTC. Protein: CATSDGGMGGDRKNIQYF.

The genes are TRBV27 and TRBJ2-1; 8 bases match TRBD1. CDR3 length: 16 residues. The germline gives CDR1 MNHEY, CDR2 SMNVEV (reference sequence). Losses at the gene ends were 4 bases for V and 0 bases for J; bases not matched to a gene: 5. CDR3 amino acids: CASSWGRGLSYNEQFF. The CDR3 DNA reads TGTGCCAGCAGTTGGGGCAGGGGGCTCTCCTACAATGAGCAGTTCTTC.